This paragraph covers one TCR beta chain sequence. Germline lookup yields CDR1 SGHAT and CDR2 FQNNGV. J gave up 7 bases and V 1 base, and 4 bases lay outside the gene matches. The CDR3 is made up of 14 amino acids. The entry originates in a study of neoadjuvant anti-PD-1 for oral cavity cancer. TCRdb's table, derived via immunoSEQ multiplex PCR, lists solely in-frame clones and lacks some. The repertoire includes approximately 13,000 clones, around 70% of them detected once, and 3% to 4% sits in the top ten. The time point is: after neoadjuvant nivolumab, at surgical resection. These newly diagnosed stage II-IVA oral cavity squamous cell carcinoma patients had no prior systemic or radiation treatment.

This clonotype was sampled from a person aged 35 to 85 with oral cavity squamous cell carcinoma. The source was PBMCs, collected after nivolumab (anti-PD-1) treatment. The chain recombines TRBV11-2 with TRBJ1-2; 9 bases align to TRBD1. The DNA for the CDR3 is TGTGCCAGCAGCTTAGGGACAGGGGCCGGTGGCTACACCTTC. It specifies CASSLGTGAGGYTF.